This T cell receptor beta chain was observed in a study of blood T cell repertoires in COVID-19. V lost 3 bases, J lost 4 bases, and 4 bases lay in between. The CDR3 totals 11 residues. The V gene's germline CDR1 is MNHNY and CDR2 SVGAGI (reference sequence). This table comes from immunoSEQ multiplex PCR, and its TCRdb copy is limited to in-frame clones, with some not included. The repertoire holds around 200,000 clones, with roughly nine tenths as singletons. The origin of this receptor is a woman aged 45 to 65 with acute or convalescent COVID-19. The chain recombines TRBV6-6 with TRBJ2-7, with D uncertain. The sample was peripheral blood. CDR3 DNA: TGTGCCAGCAGTTATCAGTACGAGCAGTACTTC. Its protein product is CASSYQYEQYF.